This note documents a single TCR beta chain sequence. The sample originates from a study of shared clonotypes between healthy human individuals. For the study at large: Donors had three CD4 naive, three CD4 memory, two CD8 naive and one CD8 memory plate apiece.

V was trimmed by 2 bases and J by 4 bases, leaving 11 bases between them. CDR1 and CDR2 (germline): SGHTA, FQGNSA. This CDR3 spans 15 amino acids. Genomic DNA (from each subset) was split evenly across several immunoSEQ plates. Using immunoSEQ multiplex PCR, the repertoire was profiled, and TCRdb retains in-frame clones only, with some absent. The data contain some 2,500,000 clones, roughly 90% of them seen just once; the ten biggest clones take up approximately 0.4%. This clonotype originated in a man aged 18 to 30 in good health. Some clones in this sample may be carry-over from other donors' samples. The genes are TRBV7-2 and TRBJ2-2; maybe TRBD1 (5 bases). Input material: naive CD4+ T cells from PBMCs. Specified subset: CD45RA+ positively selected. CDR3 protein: CASSLLGVGTGELFF. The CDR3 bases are TGTGCCAGCAGCTTATTAGGGGTAGGCACCGGGGAGCTGTTTTTT.